Listed below are T cell receptor beta chains from one sample, sequenced in a study of shared clonotypes between healthy human individuals. Method: immunoSEQ multiplex PCR; TCRdb's copy keeps in-frame clones and lacks some. Of about 2 million clones in the sample, over 85% are singletons; the top ten hold approximately 1.2%. Sample: naive CD8+ T cells sorted from blood. These receptors were collected from a young man in good health. Both conserved end residues are part of each CDR3. The D gene is left open where the match is weak. The size entry is marked missing in some rows and otherwise reads once, few, many or a size class.

V gene: TRBV10-3; D gene: TRBD1; J gene: TRBJ1-4; clone size: -; CDR3 protein: CAISEGRDRDGTNEKLFF; CDR3 DNA: TGTGCCATCAGTGAAGGTCGGGACAGAGATGGAACTAATGAAAAACTGTTTTTT
V gene: TRBV29-1; D gene: -; J gene: TRBJ2-1; clone size: -; CDR3 protein: CSVPQRGEQFF; CDR3 DNA: TGCAGCGTTCCGCAGAGGGGTGAGCAGTTCTTC
V gene: TRBV27; D gene: TRBD2; J gene: TRBJ2-7; clone size: once; CDR3 protein: CASSETAGTSLQF; CDR3 DNA: TGTGCCAGCAGTGAAACCGCCGGGACTAGCCTACAGTTC
V gene: TRBV19; D gene: TRBD1; J gene: TRBJ2-2; clone size: once; CDR3 protein: CASTPGQGTGELFF; CDR3 DNA: TGTGCCAGTACCCCGGGACAGGGGACCGGGGAGCTGTTTTTT
V gene: TRBV7-9; D gene: TRBD2; J gene: TRBJ2-3; clone size: -; CDR3 protein: CASSPPGLAGGTDTQYF; CDR3 DNA: TGTGCCAGCAGTCCGCCGGGACTAGCGGGGGGCACAGATACGCAGTATTTT
V gene: TRBV11-2; D gene: -; J gene: TRBJ2-7; clone size: -; CDR3 protein: CASSSSSYEQYF; CDR3 DNA: TGTGCCAGCAGCTCTAGCTCCTACGAGCAGTACTTC
V gene: TRBV6-5; D gene: -; J gene: TRBJ2-7; clone size: -; CDR3 protein: CASSAGDEQYF; CDR3 DNA: TGTGCCAGCAGCGCAGGGGACGAGCAGTACTTC
V gene: TRBV11-2; D gene: -; J gene: TRBJ2-7; clone size: -; CDR3 protein: CASSLSTSNPGQYF; CDR3 DNA: TGTGCCAGCAGCTTAAGTACGTCAAATCCGGGGCAGTACTTC
V gene: TRBV9; D gene: TRBD1; J gene: TRBJ1-3; clone size: -; CDR3 protein: CASSAYGQGNIYF; CDR3 DNA: TGTGCCAGCAGCGCCTATGGACAGGGTAACATATATTTT
V gene: TRBV27; D gene: TRBD1; J gene: TRBJ1-4; clone size: -; CDR3 protein: CASSRDRVRNEKLFF; CDR3 DNA: TGTGCCAGCAGTCGGGACAGGGTGAGGAATGAAAAACTGTTTTTT
V gene: TRBV11-2; D gene: -; J gene: TRBJ2-7; clone size: -; CDR3 protein: CASSLDGNTYEQYF; CDR3 DNA: TGTGCCAGCAGCTTAGATGGGAATACCTACGAGCAGTACTTC
V gene: TRBV6-4; D gene: TRBD2; J gene: TRBJ2-3; clone size: -; CDR3 protein: CASSPILAATDTQYF; CDR3 DNA: TGTGCCAGCAGCCCCATTCTAGCGGCCACAGATACGCAGTATTTT
V gene: TRBV11-2; D gene: TRBD2; J gene: TRBJ2-1; clone size: -; CDR3 protein: CASTGTGLAGVESYNEQFF; CDR3 DNA: TGTGCCAGCACTGGTACGGGACTAGCGGGAGTCGAGTCCTACAATGAGCAGTTCTTC
V gene: TRBV28; D gene: TRBD1; J gene: TRBJ1-5; clone size: -; CDR3 protein: CASMGQGESNQPQHF; CDR3 DNA: TGTGCCAGCATGGGACAGGGGGAGAGCAATCAGCCCCAGCATTTT
V gene: TRBV29-1; D gene: -; J gene: TRBJ2-7; clone size: -; CDR3 protein: CSVDGRDAYEQYF; CDR3 DNA: TGCAGCGTTGATGGAAGGGACGCGTACGAGCAGTACTTC
V gene: TRBV6-1; D gene: -; J gene: TRBJ1-5; clone size: -; CDR3 protein: CATDNQPQHF; CDR3 DNA: TGTGCCACCGATAATCAGCCCCAGCATTTT
V gene: TRBV2; D gene: TRBD1; J gene: TRBJ2-7; clone size: -; CDR3 protein: CASSGTGWSYEQYF; CDR3 DNA: TGTGCCAGCAGTGGGACAGGGTGGTCCTACGAGCAGTACTTC
V gene: TRBV6-5; D gene: -; J gene: TRBJ2-1; clone size: -; CDR3 protein: CASSLTRSSYNEQFF; CDR3 DNA: TGTGCCAGCAGTCTCACCCGGAGCTCCTACAATGAGCAGTTCTTC
V gene: TRBV13; D gene: -; J gene: TRBJ2-5; clone size: -; CDR3 protein: CASSLRGFRETQYF; CDR3 DNA: TGTGCCAGCAGCTTACGGGGATTTAGGGAGACCCAGTACTTC
V gene: TRBV10-2; D gene: TRBD2; J gene: TRBJ2-2; clone size: -; CDR3 protein: CASSFLLAGGAGELFF; CDR3 DNA: TGCGCCAGCAGCTTCCTGTTAGCGGGAGGGGCCGGGGAGCTGTTTTTT
V gene: TRBV6-5; D gene: TRBD2; J gene: TRBJ2-1; clone size: -; CDR3 protein: CASSTGTTYNEQFF; CDR3 DNA: TGTGCCAGCAGTACCGGGACTACCTACAATGAGCAGTTCTTC
V gene: TRBV5-5; D gene: -; J gene: TRBJ2-7; clone size: -; CDR3 protein: CASSVGWTRGPGSYEQYF; CDR3 DNA: TGTGCCAGCAGCGTCGGGTGGACCCGGGGTCCGGGGTCCTACGAGCAGTACTTC
V gene: TRBV19; D gene: -; J gene: TRBJ2-2; clone size: -; CDR3 protein: CASSMGPTGTGELFF; CDR3 DNA: TGTGCCAGTAGTATGGGTCCTACAGGGACCGGGGAGCTGTTTTTT
V gene: TRBV7-6; D gene: -; J gene: TRBJ2-7; clone size: -; CDR3 protein: CASSYDTYEQYF; CDR3 DNA: TGTGCCAGCAGCTACGACACTTACGAGCAGTACTTC
V gene: TRBV29-1; D gene: TRBD1; J gene: TRBJ2-1; clone size: -; CDR3 protein: CSVQGARYNEQFF; CDR3 DNA: TGCAGCGTCCAGGGGGCGCGTTACAATGAGCAGTTCTTC
V gene: TRBV2; D gene: -; J gene: TRBJ2-7; clone size: -; CDR3 protein: CASSEVAGASYEQYF; CDR3 DNA: TGTGCCAGCAGTGAAGTGGCGGGGGCCTCCTACGAGCAGTACTTC
V gene: TRBV10-3; D gene: TRBD1; J gene: TRBJ1-2; clone size: -; CDR3 protein: CAISDGGGDGYTF; CDR3 DNA: TGTGCCATCAGTGATGGAGGGGGCGATGGCTACACCTTC
V gene: TRBV28; D gene: TRBD2; J gene: TRBJ2-3; clone size: -; CDR3 protein: CASSSTTSGSLLGTQYF; CDR3 DNA: TGTGCCAGCAGCTCAACGACTAGCGGGAGTCTCTTGGGTACGCAGTATTTT
V gene: TRBV9; D gene: TRBD2; J gene: TRBJ2-1; clone size: -; CDR3 protein: CASSVVPAGDIEQFF; CDR3 DNA: TGTGCCAGCAGCGTAGTCCCAGCGGGGGATATTGAGCAGTTCTTC
V gene: TRBV27; D gene: -; J gene: TRBJ2-5; clone size: -; CDR3 protein: CASSPDKETQYF; CDR3 DNA: TGTGCCAGCAGCCCGGACAAGGAGACCCAGTACTTC
V gene: TRBV7-9; D gene: TRBD1; J gene: TRBJ1-1; clone size: -; CDR3 protein: CASSPGTGMFTEAFF; CDR3 DNA: TGTGCCAGCAGCCCTGGGACAGGGATGTTCACTGAAGCTTTCTTT
V gene: TRBV28; D gene: -; J gene: TRBJ1-6; clone size: -; CDR3 protein: CASSLRPPPGHRNSPLHF; CDR3 DNA: TGTGCCAGCAGTTTACGCCCCCCCCCGGGACACAGAAATTCACCCCTCCACTTT
V gene: TRBV7-9; D gene: TRBD1; J gene: TRBJ2-1; clone size: -; CDR3 protein: CASSSPGQLYNEQFF; CDR3 DNA: TGTGCCAGCAGCTCCCCGGGACAGCTATACAATGAGCAGTTCTTC
V gene: TRBV29-1; D gene: -; J gene: TRBJ1-1; clone size: -; CDR3 protein: CSVERDTEAFF; CDR3 DNA: TGCAGCGTTGAAAGGGACACTGAAGCTTTCTTT
V gene: TRBV7-2; D gene: TRBD2; J gene: TRBJ2-4; clone size: -; CDR3 protein: CASSFLSGGAKNIQYF; CDR3 DNA: TGTGCCAGCAGCTTCCTTAGCGGGGGGGCCAAAAACATTCAGTACTTC
V gene: TRBV5-6; D gene: TRBD2; J gene: TRBJ2-3; clone size: once; CDR3 protein: CASSLEASGILDTQYF; CDR3 DNA: TGTGCCAGCAGCTTGGAGGCTAGCGGGATTCTTGATACGCAGTATTTT
V gene: TRBV7-2; D gene: -; J gene: TRBJ2-1; clone size: once; CDR3 protein: CASSSGTWLALGNEQFF; CDR3 DNA: TGTGCCAGCAGCTCAGGGACGTGGCTAGCTTTGGGCAATGAGCAGTTCTTC
V gene: TRBV30; D gene: -; J gene: TRBJ1-4; clone size: -; CDR3 protein: CAWSAGGGINEKLFF; CDR3 DNA: TGTGCCTGGAGTGCCGGGGGGGGCATTAATGAAAAACTGTTTTTT
V gene: TRBV2; D gene: -; J gene: TRBJ1-5; clone size: -; CDR3 protein: CASSGGWTEGRQPQHF; CDR3 DNA: TGTGCCAGCAGTGGGGGCTGGACAGAAGGGAGACAGCCCCAGCATTTT
V gene: TRBV10-2; D gene: TRBD2; J gene: TRBJ2-5; clone size: -; CDR3 protein: CASSEYRTSGRVLLETQYF; CDR3 DNA: TGCGCCAGCAGTGAATATAGGACTAGCGGGAGGGTCCTCCTAGAGACCCAGTACTTC
V gene: TRBV4-3; D gene: -; J gene: TRBJ1-6; clone size: -; CDR3 protein: CASSQEGPDNSPLHF; CDR3 DNA: TGCGCCAGCAGCCAAGAGGGCCCCGATAATTCACCCCTCCACTTT
V gene: TRBV11-2; D gene: -; J gene: TRBJ2-7; clone size: -; CDR3 protein: CASAGQTSGEQYF; CDR3 DNA: TGTGCCAGCGCGGGACAAACTTCGGGCGAGCAGTACTTC
V gene: TRBV2; D gene: -; J gene: TRBJ1-2; clone size: -; CDR3 protein: CASFGSNYGYTF; CDR3 DNA: TGTGCCAGCTTTGGATCTAACTATGGCTACACCTTC
V gene: TRBV9; D gene: TRBD2; J gene: TRBJ2-5; clone size: -; CDR3 protein: CASSVAGGPETQYF; CDR3 DNA: TGTGCCAGCAGCGTAGCGGGAGGGCCTGAGACCCAGTACTTC
V gene: TRBV27; D gene: -; J gene: TRBJ2-7; clone size: few; CDR3 protein: CASSFGTSYEQYF; CDR3 DNA: TGTGCCAGCAGTTTTGGGACTTCCTACGAGCAGTACTTC
V gene: TRBV4-3; D gene: -; J gene: TRBJ1-6; clone size: -; CDR3 protein: CASSQEQGTYNSPLHF; CDR3 DNA: TGCGCCAGCAGCCAAGAGCAGGGTACCTATAATTCACCCCTCCACTTT